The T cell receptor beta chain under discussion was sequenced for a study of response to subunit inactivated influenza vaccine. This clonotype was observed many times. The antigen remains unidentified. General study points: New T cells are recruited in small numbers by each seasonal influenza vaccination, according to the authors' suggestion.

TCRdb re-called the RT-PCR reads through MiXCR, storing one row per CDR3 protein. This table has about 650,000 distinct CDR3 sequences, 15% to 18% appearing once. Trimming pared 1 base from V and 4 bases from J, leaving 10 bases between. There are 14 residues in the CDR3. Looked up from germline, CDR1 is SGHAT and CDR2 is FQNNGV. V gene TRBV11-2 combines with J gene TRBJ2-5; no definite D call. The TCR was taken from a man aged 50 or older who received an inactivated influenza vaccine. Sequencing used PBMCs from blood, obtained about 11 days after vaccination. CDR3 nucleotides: TGTGCCAGCAGCTTAGTTGGGGTCCCAGAGACCCAGTACTTC. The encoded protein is CASSLVGVPETQYF. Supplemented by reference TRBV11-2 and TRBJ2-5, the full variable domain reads EAGVAQSPRYKIIEKRQSVAFWCNPISGHATLYWYQQILGQGPKLLIQFQNNGVVDDSQLPKDRFSAERLKGVDSTLKIQPAKLEDSAVYLCASSLVGVPETQYFGPGTRLLVL.